This T cell receptor beta chain was found in a study of Graves' ophthalmopathy and Graves' hyperthyroidism. This clonotype was seen ten or more times. Patients with other autoimmune diseases, uncontrolled infections, pregnancy or lactation were excluded. Diagnostic conclusions were grounded in clinical symptoms, serum thyroxine, TRAb, thyroid ultrasound and orbital computed tomography. TCR beta CDR3 amplification used RNA transcripts. HTBI-primed RT-PCR formed the first round, and a multiplex PCR formed the second. MiXCR, run by TCRdb on the multiplex PCR reads, gives a single entry per CDR3 protein. The data contain under 350,000 distinct CDR3 sequences, about a sixth of them singletons. Sample: peripheral blood. The receptor was isolated from an adult man with Graves' ophthalmopathy.

The CDR3: CASSQIGQGEAFF. The DNA for the CDR3 is TGTGCCAGCAGCCAAATTGGACAGGGTGAAGCTTTCTTT. The chain uses TRBV3-1 and TRBJ1-1, with TRBD1 matching over 8 bases. The germline CDR1 and CDR2 sequences are LGHDT and YNNKEL (reference sequence). Trimming removed 2 bases from V and 7 bases from J; junction bases left unmatched: 3. The CDR3 loop spans 13 amino acids.